What follows are 2 T cell receptor beta chains derived from one specimen sequenced in a study of regulatory T cells in long-lasting Graves disease (dated by TCRdb to the early 2020s). The library came from multiplex PCR. These reads were obtained on an Illumina HiSeq 4000. CDR3 regions were amplified by Arm-PCR with iRepertoire HTBI primers to construct TCR beta libraries. Through fastp at Q25 and MiXCR, TCRdb rebuilt clones from the public reads, retaining in-frame beta chains. CDR3 protein duplicates are merged, each entry listing the most common genes and DNA. The sample data list about 540,000 distinct CDR3 sequences, and roughly 13% of these were observed just once. The ten largest account for roughly a tenth of the sample. The time point label on this specimen signifies: newly diagnosed GD, antithyroid drugs for less than 3 months. For both TCR sequencing and RNA sequencing, RNA was extracted from PBMCs using TRIzol.

In addition, the sample was reused for a study of T cells in Graves' hyperthyroidism and ophthalmopathy.

The source material was peripheral blood mononuclear cells (PBMCs), sampled at new diagnosis, from a patient treated with antithyroid drugs. All receptors derive from a young man with Graves disease. Donor details come from another sample of the same person, matched by shared clones.

This clonotype has ten or more counts. V usage is TRBV6-1 and J usage is TRBJ1-2, with a weak D call TRBD1 (5 bases). CDR3 length equals 14 residues. With 3 bases removed from V and 4 bases from J, the gap between germline ends came to 12 bases. The germline gives CDR1 MNHNS, CDR2 SASEGT. Here the CDR3 reads CASSEGRTLYGYTF. In DNA form, the CDR3 reads TGTGCCAGCAGTGAGGGACGGACCCTCTATGGCTACACCTTC.

The chain joins TRBV2 to TRBJ2-1; TRBD2 aligns across 9 bases. Germline assignment: CDR1 SNHLY and CDR2 FYNNEI. This CDR3 has 14 amino acids. V trimming: 8 bases; J trimming: 4 bases; junction bases outside the gene matches: 6. The CDR3 sequence: CASLTSGFYNEQFF. In nucleotides, the CDR3 is TGTGCCAGCCTGACTAGCGGCTTTTACAATGAGCAGTTCTTC.